Shown below are 22 T cell receptor beta chains from a single sample sequenced in a study of blood T cell repertoires in COVID-19 (dated by TCRdb to 2018 to 2021). The library came from the immunoSEQ multiplex PCR assay. TCRdb obtained this table from immuneACCESS and retained in-frame rearrangements with V and J assigned. These tables miss some clones; where compared with another copy, unresolved V genes account for less than half of the shortfall, and the remainder is unexplained. This sample has about 100,000 clones in its table, and approximately 93% of those were observed once. Jointly, the top ten make up 0.85% to 1% of the sample. The sample consisted of peripheral blood. Receptors originate from a man aged 55 to 70 with acute or convalescent COVID-19.

This chain joins TRBV29-1 and TRBJ1-2; possibly TRBD1 for D (5 bases). The CDR3 consists of 13 residues. The germline V and J ends were trimmed by 6 bases and 5 bases, with 16 bases remaining between them. Germline V gene data show CDR1 as SQVTM and CDR2 as ANQGSEA. CDR3 coding DNA: TGCAGCGTACCAGGGACTTTCGGGTATGGCTACACCTTC. This translates into CSVPGTFGYGYTF.

The chain combines TRBV2 with TRBJ2-1; D is unclear. Deletions cut 8 bases from V and 1 base from J, with 9 bases between. Germline CDR1 is SNHLY and CDR2 is FYNNEI. This CDR3 has 13 residues. This CDR3 reads CASAELSYNEQFF. The DNA for the CDR3 is TGTGCCAGCGCGGAGCTTTCCTACAATGAGCAGTTCTTC.

This clone has a handful of counts. The gene calls are TRBV9 and TRBJ1-2, with unresolved D. V was pared by 3 bases and J by 3 bases, with 15 bases between. Germline CDR1 reads SGDLS; CDR2 reads YYNGEE. CDR3 size: 15 residues. The CDR3 DNA is TGTGCCAGCAGCGCGTACAGTGGATTAGACTATGGCTACACCTTC. Protein product: CASSAYSGLDYGYTF.

This clone was detected a few times. The rearrangement uses TRBV29-1 and TRBJ1-1; D is perhaps TRBD1 (6 bases). Trimming took off 6 bases at V and 3 bases at J, with 20 bases between the two ends. CDR1 is SQVTM, CDR2 ANQGSEA, per germline. This CDR3 contains 15 residues. The CDR3, as DNA: TGCAGCGTGCTGCTCATTGGACAGACTGACACTGAAGCTTTCTTT. Its translation is CSVLLIGQTDTEAFF.

The J gene is TRBJ1-1, the V gene TRBV30; the match to TRBD1 covers 7 bases. The junction had 6 bases not matched to a gene; V was cut back by 3 bases and J by 5 bases. The CDR3 sequence is 13 residues long. Germline V lookup: CDR1 GTSNPN, CDR2 SVGIG (reference sequence). CDR3 sequence: CAWSVDRDTEAFF. The CDR3 nucleotides read TGTGCCTGGAGCGTCGACAGGGATACTGAAGCTTTCTTT.

This clone occurred once. This chain connects TRBV27 to TRBJ1-5, with a weak D call TRBD1 (6 bases). This CDR3 is 14 amino acids long. In germline, CDR1 is MNHEY, CDR2 SMNVEV (reference sequence). Trimming shortened V by 6 bases and J by 6 bases, and 15 bases separated the two germline ends. The CDR3 coding sequence is TGTGCCAGCAGCCCTACCAGGGGCGGTCAGCCCCAGCATTTT. Translating gives CASSPTRGGQPQHF.

Written as DNA, the CDR3 is TGTGCCAGCAGCTTAGAAGCGGGCACCTATGGCTACACCTTC. Amino acid sequence: CASSLEAGTYGYTF. The chain has TRBV7-9 and TRBJ1-2; no clear D gene. Trimming took off 1 base at V and 4 bases at J, with 10 bases between the two ends. This CDR3 is 14 amino acids long. Germline V gene lookup returns CDR1 SEHNR and CDR2 FQNEAQ (reference sequence).

The rearrangement links TRBV2 to TRBJ2-2; no definite D call. Trimming stripped 5 bases from V and 3 bases from J, with 10 bases between. The CDR3 has 14 amino acids. Germline loops: CDR1 SNHLY, CDR2 FYNNEI. DNA for the CDR3: TGTGCCAGCAGTACCCCCCAGGACACCGGGGAGCTGTTTTTT. Amino acid sequence: CASSTPQDTGELFF.

The chain couples TRBV9 to TRBJ2-3, with a weak D call TRBD1 (6 bases). The V gene lost 0 bases and the J gene lost 1 base, with 12 bases spanning the gap. Per germline, CDR1 SGDLS and CDR2 YYNGEE. This CDR3 has 16 amino acids. DNA for the CDR3: TGTGCCAGCAGCGTAGGAACAGGGCCTGGCACAGATACGCAGTATTTT. It translates to CASSVGTGPGTDTQYF. The full variable domain, in which reference TRBV9 and TRBJ2-3 provide the parts outside the CDR3, is DSGVTQTPKHLITATGQRVTLRCSPRSGDLSVYWYQQSLDQGLQFLIQYYNGEERAKGNILERFSAQQFPDLHSELNLSSLELGDSALYFCASSVGTGPGTDTQYFGPGTRLTVL.

The chain uses TRBV24-1 and TRBJ1-2; perhaps TRBD1 as D (5 bases). Looked up from germline, CDR1 is KGHDR and CDR2 is SFDVKD. This CDR3 comprises 15 residues. Trimming removed 4 bases from V and 0 bases from J, with 11 bases in between. CDR3 DNA sequence: TGTGCCACCAGTGAAACGACAGCGACTAACTATGGCTACACCTTC. Its translation is CATSETTATNYGYTF.

This CDR3 is CATSDRQGSGANVLTF. CDR3 sequence (DNA): TGTGCCACCTCTGACAGGCAGGGCTCTGGGGCCAACGTCCTGACTTTC. The chain is built from TRBV15 and TRBJ2-6; D perhaps matches TRBD1 (6 bases). Germline lookup yields CDR1 LNHNV and CDR2 YYDKDF (reference sequence). CDR3 size: 16 residues. Trimming removed 8 bases at V and 0 bases at J, with 14 bases between. Looking up the rest from reference TRBV15 and TRBJ2-6 gives the full variable domain: DAMVIQNPRYQVTQFGKPVTLSCSQTLNHNVMYWYQQKSSQAPKLLFHYYDKDFNNEADTPDNFQSRRPNTSFCFLDIRSPGLGDTAMYLCATSDRQGSGANVLTFGAGSRLTVL.

This sequence joins TRBV9 and TRBJ2-7, with D possibly TRBD2 on 5 matching bases. The V end was cut by 0 bases, the J end by 4 bases, with 11 bases between. Per the germline V gene, CDR1 is SGDLS and CDR2 is YYNGEE. The CDR3 has 14 amino acids. The CDR3 coding sequence is TGTGCCAGCAGCGTAGGGTGGGAGCGGTACGAGCAGTACTTC. This gives the protein CASSVGWERYEQYF. The complete variable domain, with remaining parts taken from reference TRBV9 and TRBJ2-7, reads DSGVTQTPKHLITATGQRVTLRCSPRSGDLSVYWYQQSLDQGLQFLIQYYNGEERAKGNILERFSAQQFPDLHSELNLSSLELGDSALYFCASSVGWERYEQYFGPGTRLTVT.

This sequence joins TRBV7-9 and TRBJ2-2, with D hard to call. The CDR3 contains 17 residues. V was pared by 2 bases and J by 1 base, with 14 bases between. The germline gives CDR1 SEHNR, CDR2 FQNEAQ (reference sequence). CDR3 bases: TGTGCCAGCAGCTTACCCTCTTCGTTACAGAACACCGGGGAGCTGTTTTTT. Translating it yields CASSLPSSLQNTGELFF.

This rearrangement joins TRBV7-6 to TRBJ2-5; 8 nucleotides align to TRBD2. The CDR3 consists of 15 residues. V lost 3 bases, J lost 3 bases, and 6 bases stayed unmatched. Germline loops: CDR1 SGHVS, CDR2 FNYEAQ. CDR3 DNA sequence: TGTGCCAGCAGCTTTAGCGGGACGGGAGAAGAGACCCAGTACTTC. Translated, it gives CASSFSGTGEETQYF.

The chain combines TRBV21-1 with TRBJ2-2; the table's D call, TRBD2, has no DNA check behind it. TRBV21-1 is tagged as a pseudogene. This CDR3 has 14 residues. In nucleotides, the CDR3 is TGTGCCAGCAGCGACGAGAGGAGGGCCGGGGAGCTGTTTTTT. Amino acid sequence: CASSDERRAGELFF.

CDR3 nucleotides: TGTGCCAGCAGCCGGGACAGGGTGAGCTCCTATAATTCACCCCTCCACTTT. Amino acid sequence: CASSRDRVSSYNSPLHF. This sequence joins TRBV7-2 and TRBJ1-6; 9 bases line up with TRBD1. CDR3 length: 17 residues. With V trimmed by 5 bases and J by 0 bases, 5 bases remained unmatched. CDR1 and CDR2 (germline): SGHTA, FQGNSA.

The V and J genes are TRBV2 and TRBJ2-1; D is possibly TRBD2 (6 bases). The CDR3 length is 16 residues. Germline CDR1 reads SNHLY; CDR2 reads FYNNEI. V lost 6 bases to trimming and J lost 5 bases, with 20 bases between them. This CDR3 reads CASRLLAAGGDNEQFF. The CDR3 nucleotides read TGTGCCAGCAGGCTACTCGCGGCAGGAGGGGACAATGAGCAGTTCTTC.

The rearrangement joins TRBV5-6 to TRBJ1-1, with a weak D call TRBD1 (6 bases). V was trimmed by 5 bases and J by 3 bases, leaving 14 bases between them. Germline CDR1 and CDR2: SGHDT and YYEEEE. The length of the CDR3 is 14 residues. This chain's CDR3 is CASRPRGRDTEAFF. For the CDR3, the DNA is TGTGCCAGCAGACCCAGGGGAAGGGACACTGAAGCTTTCTTT.

Of note for this clone: The same CDR3 is also encoded by other DNA sequences in this sample. V and J are TRBV5-4 and TRBJ1-1; D gene unclear. CDR1 is SGHNT and CDR2 is YYREEE in the germline V gene (reference sequence). The length of the CDR3 is 14 residues. V was shortened by 0 bases and J by 1 base, with 7 bases between the two germline ends. The CDR3 DNA is TGTGCCAGCAGCTTGGCCGGTGGGAACACTGAAGCTTTCTTT. Its translation is CASSLAGGNTEAFF.

The chain couples TRBV7-9 to TRBJ1-5; D remains unclear. From germline, CDR1 is SEHNR and CDR2 FQNEAQ (reference sequence). V dropped 4 bases and J dropped 4 bases, with 11 bases sitting between them. CDR3 length equals 14 residues. For the CDR3, the DNA is TGTGCCAGCAGCTCTGGTCAGTTTAATCAGCCCCAGCATTTT. Translated: CASSSGQFNQPQHF. The full variable domain, with the rest looked up from reference TRBV7-9 and TRBJ1-5, is DTGVSQNPRHKITKRGQNVTFRCDPISEHNRLYWYRQTLGQGPEFLTYFQNEAQLEKSRLLSDRFSAERPKGSFSTLEIQRTEQGDSAMYLCASSSGQFNQPQHFGDGTRLSIL.

This chain uses TRBV7-8 with TRBJ1-5; TRBD1 is a possible D gene (6 bases). CDR1 and CDR2 from the germline V gene are SGHVS and FQNEAQ. The ends were cut back, 1 base at V and 3 bases at J, with 19 bases in the middle. There are 18 residues in the CDR3. CDR3 sequence reads: CASSLGRLTGPINQPQHF. CDR3 bases: TGTGCCAGCAGCTTAGGGAGGTTGACAGGTCCCATCAATCAGCCCCAGCATTTT. The variable domain in full, completed from reference TRBV7-8 and TRBJ1-5, reads GAGVSQSPRYKVAKRGQDVALRCDPISGHVSLFWYQQALGQGPEFLTYFQNEAQLDKSGLPSDRFFAERPEGSVSTLKIQRTQQEDSAVYLCASSLGRLTGPINQPQHFGDGTRLSIL.

The rearrangement uses TRBV27 and TRBJ1-6; D perhaps matches TRBD1 (6 bases). Germline assignment: CDR1 MNHEY and CDR2 SMNVEV (reference sequence). The CDR3 sequence is 16 residues long. V lost 0 bases, J lost 6 bases, and 12 bases lay in between. The CDR3 nucleotides read TGTGCCAGCAGTTTATCGATGGGGGCGCTTAATTCACCCCTCCACTTT. This gives the protein CASSLSMGALNSPLHF.